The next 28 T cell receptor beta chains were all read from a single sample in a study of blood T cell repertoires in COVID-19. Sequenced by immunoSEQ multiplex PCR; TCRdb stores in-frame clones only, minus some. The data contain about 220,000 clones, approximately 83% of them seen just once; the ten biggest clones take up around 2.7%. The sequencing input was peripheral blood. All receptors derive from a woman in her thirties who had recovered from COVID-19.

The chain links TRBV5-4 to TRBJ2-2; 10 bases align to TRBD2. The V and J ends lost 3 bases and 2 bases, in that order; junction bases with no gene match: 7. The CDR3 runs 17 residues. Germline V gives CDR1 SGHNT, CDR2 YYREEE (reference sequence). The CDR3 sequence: CASSWGSGRPNTGELFF. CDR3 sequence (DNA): TGTGCCAGCAGCTGGGGTAGCGGGAGGCCCAACACCGGGGAGCTGTTTTTT.

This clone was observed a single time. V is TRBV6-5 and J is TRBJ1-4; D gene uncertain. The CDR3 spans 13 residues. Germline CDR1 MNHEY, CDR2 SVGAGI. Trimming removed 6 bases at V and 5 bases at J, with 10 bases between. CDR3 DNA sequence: TGTGCCAGCAGCGAGCGGTACAATGAAAAACTGTTTTTT. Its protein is CASSERYNEKLFF.

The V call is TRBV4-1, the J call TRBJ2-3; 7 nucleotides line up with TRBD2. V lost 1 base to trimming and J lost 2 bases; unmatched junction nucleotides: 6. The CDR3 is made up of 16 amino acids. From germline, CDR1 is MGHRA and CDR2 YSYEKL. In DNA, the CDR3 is TGCGCCAGCAGCCAAGGGGGGGGAGAGTCCACAGATACGCAGTATTTT. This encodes CASSQGGGESTDTQYF.

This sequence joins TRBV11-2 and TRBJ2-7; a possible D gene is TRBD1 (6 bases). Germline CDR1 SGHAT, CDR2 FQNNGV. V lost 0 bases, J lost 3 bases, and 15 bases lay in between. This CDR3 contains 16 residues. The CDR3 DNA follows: TGTGCCAGCAGCTTAGATGGGGGCCTACCATACTACGAGCAGTACTTC. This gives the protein CASSLDGGLPYYEQYF.

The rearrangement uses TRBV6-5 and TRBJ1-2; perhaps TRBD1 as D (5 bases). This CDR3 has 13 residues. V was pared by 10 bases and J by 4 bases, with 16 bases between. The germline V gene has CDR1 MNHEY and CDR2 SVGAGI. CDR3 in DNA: TGTGCCACCGGACCTTATAGGGGCTATGGCTACACCTTC. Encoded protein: CATGPYRGYGYTF.

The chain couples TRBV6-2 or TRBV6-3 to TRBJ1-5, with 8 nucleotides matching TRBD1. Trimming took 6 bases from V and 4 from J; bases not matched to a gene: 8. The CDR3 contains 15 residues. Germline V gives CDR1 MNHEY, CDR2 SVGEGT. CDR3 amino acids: CASSRGTGSNQPQHF. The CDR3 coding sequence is TGTGCCAGCAGCCGTGGGACAGGTAGTAATCAGCCCCAGCATTTT.

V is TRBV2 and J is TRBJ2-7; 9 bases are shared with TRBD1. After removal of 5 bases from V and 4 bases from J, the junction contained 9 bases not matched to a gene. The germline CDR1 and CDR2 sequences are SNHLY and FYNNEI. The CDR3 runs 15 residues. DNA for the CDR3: TGTGCCAGCAGTCCCTCCGGGACAGGGATTTACGAGCAGTACTTC. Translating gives CASSPSGTGIYEQYF.

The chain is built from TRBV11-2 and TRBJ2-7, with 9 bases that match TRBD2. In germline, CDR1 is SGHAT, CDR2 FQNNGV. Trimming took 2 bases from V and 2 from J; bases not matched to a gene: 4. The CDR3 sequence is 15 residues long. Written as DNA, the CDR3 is TGTGCCAGCAGCTTAATCGCGGGAGGGACCTACGAGCAGTACTTC. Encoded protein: CASSLIAGGTYEQYF.

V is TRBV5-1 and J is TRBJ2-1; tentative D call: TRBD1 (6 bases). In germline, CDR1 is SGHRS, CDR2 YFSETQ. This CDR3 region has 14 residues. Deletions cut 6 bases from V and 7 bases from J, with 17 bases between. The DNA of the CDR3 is TGCGCCAGCATGACGACAGGTACAGGGAATGAGCAGTTCTTC. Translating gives CASMTTGTGNEQFF.

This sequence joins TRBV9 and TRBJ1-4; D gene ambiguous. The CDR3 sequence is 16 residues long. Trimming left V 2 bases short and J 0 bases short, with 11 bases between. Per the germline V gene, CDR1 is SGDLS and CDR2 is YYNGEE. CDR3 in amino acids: CASSVQPGATNEKLFF. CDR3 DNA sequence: TGTGCCAGCAGCGTCCAGCCAGGCGCAACTAATGAAAAACTGTTTTTT.

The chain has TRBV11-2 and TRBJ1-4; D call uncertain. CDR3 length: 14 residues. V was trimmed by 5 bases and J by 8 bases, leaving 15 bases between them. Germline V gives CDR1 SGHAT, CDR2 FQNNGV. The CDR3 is CASSRVGVREKLFF. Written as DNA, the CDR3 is TGTGCCAGCAGCCGAGTCGGGGTACGCGAAAAACTGTTTTTT.

CDR3 amino acids: CASSAPRGLAGDTQYF. In DNA, the CDR3 is TGTGCCAGCAGTGCCCCCCGGGGACTAGCGGGAGATACGCAGTATTTT. The rearrangement uses TRBV28 and TRBJ2-3; 12 nucleotides agree with TRBD2. With V trimmed by 5 bases and J by 5 bases, 8 bases remained unmatched. The CDR3 is 16 amino acids. CDR1 is MDHEN and CDR2 is SYDVKM in the germline V gene.

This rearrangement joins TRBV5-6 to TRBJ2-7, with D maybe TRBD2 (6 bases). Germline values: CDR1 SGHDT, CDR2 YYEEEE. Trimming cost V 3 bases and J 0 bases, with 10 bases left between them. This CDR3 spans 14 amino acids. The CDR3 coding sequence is TGTGCCAGCAGCTCTCTAGCGAACTCCTACGAGCAGTACTTC. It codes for CASSSLANSYEQYF. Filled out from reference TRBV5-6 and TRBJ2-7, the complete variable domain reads DAGVTQSPTHLIKTRGQQVTLRCSPKSGHDTVSWYQQALGQGPQFIFQYYEEEERQRGNFPDRFSGHQFPNYSSELNVNALLLGDSALYLCASSSLANSYEQYFGPGTRLTVT.

For the CDR3, the DNA is TGTGCCAGTGCCGCGCCAGGGTCACCCCTCCACTTT. Amino acids: CASAAPGSPLHF. The chain carries TRBV19 and TRBJ1-6; possibly TRBD1 for D (5 bases). The CDR3 is 12 residues long. Trimming shortened V by 8 bases and J by 10 bases, and 12 bases separated the two germline ends. Germline lookup yields CDR1 LNHDA and CDR2 SQIVND (reference sequence).

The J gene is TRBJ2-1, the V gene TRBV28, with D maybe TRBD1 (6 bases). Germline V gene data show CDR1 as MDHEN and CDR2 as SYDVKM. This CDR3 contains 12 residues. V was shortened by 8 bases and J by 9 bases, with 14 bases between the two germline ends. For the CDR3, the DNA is TGTGCCAGCTCCTTACAGGGCACTGAGCAGTTCTTC. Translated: CASSLQGTEQFF.

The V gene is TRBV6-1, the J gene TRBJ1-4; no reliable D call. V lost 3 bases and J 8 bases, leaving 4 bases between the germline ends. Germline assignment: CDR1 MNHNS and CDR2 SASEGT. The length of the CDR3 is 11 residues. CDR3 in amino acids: CASSEQEKLFF. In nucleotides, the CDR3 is TGTGCCAGCAGTGAGCAGGAAAAACTGTTTTTT.

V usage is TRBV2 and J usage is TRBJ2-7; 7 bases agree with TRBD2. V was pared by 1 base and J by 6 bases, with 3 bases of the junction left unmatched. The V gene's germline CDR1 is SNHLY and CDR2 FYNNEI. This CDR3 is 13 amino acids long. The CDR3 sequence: CASSEGLASEQYF. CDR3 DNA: TGTGCCAGCAGTGAAGGACTAGCCAGCGAGCAGTACTTC.

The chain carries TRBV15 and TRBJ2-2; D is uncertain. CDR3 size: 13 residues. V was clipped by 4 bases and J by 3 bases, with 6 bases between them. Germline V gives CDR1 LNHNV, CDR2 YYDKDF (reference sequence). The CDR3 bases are TGTGCCACCAGCACCTCGGACACCGGGGAGCTGTTTTTT. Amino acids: CATSTSDTGELFF.

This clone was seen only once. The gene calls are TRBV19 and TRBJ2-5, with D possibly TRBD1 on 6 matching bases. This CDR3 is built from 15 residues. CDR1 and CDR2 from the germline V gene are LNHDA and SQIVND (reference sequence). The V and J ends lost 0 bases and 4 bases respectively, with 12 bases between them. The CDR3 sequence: CASSIDPQGPETQYF. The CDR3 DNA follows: TGTGCCAGTAGTATAGATCCACAGGGCCCAGAGACCCAGTACTTC.

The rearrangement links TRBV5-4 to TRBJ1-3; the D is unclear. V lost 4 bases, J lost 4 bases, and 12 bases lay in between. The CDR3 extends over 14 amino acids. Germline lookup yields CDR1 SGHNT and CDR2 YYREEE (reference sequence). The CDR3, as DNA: TGTGCCAGCAGCAATAATGGAGGGGGAAACACCATATATTTT. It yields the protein CASSNNGGGNTIYF.

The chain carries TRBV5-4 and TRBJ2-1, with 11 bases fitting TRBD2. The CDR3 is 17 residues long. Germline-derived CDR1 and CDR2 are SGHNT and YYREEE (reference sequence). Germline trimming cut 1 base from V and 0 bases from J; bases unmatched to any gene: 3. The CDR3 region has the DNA TGTGCCAGCAGCTTGTGGGGACTAGCGGACTCCTACAATGAGCAGTTCTTC. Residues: CASSLWGLADSYNEQFF.

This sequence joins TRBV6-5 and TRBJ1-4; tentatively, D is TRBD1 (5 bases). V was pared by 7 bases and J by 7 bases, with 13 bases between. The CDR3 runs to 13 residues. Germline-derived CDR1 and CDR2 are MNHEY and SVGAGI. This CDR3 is CASKTTGGEKLFF. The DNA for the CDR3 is TGTGCCAGCAAGACCACGGGGGGTGAAAAACTGTTTTTT.

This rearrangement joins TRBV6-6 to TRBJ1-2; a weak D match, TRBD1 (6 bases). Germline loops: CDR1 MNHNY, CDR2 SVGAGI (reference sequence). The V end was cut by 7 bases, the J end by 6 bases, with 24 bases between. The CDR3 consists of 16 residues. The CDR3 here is CASIALTSGGVDGYTF. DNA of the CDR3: TGTGCCAGCATCGCCCTTACGTCGGGGGGCGTGGATGGCTACACCTTC.

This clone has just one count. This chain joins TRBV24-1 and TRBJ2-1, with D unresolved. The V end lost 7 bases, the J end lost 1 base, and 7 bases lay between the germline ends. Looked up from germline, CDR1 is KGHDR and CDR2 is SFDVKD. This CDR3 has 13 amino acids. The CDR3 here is CATSQASYNEQFF. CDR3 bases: TGTGCCACCAGCCAAGCTTCCTACAATGAGCAGTTCTTC.

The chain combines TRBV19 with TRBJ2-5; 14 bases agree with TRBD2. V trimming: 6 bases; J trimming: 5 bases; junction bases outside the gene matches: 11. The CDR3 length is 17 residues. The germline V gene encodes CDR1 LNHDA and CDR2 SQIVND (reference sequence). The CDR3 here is CASSLIPGLAGDETQYF. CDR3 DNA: TGTGCCAGTAGCCTGATACCGGGACTAGCGGGAGATGAGACCCAGTACTTC.

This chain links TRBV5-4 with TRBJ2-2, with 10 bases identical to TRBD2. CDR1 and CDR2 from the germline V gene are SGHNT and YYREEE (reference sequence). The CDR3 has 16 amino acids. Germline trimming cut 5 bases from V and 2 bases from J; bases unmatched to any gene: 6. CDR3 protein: CASSYWTSGNTGELFF. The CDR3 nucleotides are TGTGCCAGCAGTTATTGGACTAGCGGAAACACCGGGGAGCTGTTTTTT. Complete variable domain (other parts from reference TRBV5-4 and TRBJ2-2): ETGVTQSPTHLIKTRGQQVTLRCSSQSGHNTVSWYQQALGQGPQFIFQYYREEENGRGNFPPRFSGLQFPNYSSELNVNALELDDSALYLCASSYWTSGNTGELFFGEGSRLTVL.

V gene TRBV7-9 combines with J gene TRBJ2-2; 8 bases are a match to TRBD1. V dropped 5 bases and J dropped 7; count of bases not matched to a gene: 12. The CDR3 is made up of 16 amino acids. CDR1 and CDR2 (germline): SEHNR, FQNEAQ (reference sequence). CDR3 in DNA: TGTGCCAGCAGCCCGCCTAGGACAGGGTCCGGCGGGGAGCTGTTTTTT. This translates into CASSPPRTGSGGELFF.

This CDR3 reads CASSLLADEQYF. The CDR3 DNA sequence: TGTGCCAGCAGCTTACTAGCCGACGAGCAGTACTTC. The chain links TRBV11-2 to TRBJ2-7; D perhaps matches TRBD2 (5 bases). The CDR3 loop spans 12 amino acids. CDR1 and CDR2 (germline): SGHAT, FQNNGV. V was cut by 2 bases and J by 5 bases, with 7 bases left in between.